This paragraph covers one TCR beta chain sequence. The antigen remains undetermined. These data originate in a study of siplizumab effects on memory and regulatory T cells. Broader study findings: Roughly 75-95% of proliferating CD4+ or CD8+ clones lacked an assignable naive or memory phenotype. Few alloreactive clones mapped to unstimulated subsets. Among mappable alloreactive CD4+ clones, the Treg-derived fraction averaged roughly 70% with siplizumab versus 25% to 30% in controls. Both greater diversity than memory cells and a major contribution to the alloresponse seemed to characterize naive T cells.

Assay: immunoSEQ multiplex PCR; the TCRdb copy retains only in-frame clones and omits some. The sample includes 80,000 to 130,000 clones, 75% to 95% of them seen just once. The receptor comes from a human donor in good health. Some clones in this sample may be carry-over from other donors' samples. The specimen was CD4+ T cells sorted from blood.

The DNA for the CDR3 is TGTGCCAGTTTACCTAACAGGGGCGCCGGGGAGCTGTTTTTT. Translating it yields CASLPNRGAGELFF. This sequence joins TRBV6-6 and TRBJ2-2; 7 positions agree with TRBD1. Germline V lookup: CDR1 MNHNY, CDR2 SVGAGI (reference sequence). This CDR3 spans 14 amino acids. V shed 9 bases and J 6 bases; nucleotides not matched to a gene: 10.